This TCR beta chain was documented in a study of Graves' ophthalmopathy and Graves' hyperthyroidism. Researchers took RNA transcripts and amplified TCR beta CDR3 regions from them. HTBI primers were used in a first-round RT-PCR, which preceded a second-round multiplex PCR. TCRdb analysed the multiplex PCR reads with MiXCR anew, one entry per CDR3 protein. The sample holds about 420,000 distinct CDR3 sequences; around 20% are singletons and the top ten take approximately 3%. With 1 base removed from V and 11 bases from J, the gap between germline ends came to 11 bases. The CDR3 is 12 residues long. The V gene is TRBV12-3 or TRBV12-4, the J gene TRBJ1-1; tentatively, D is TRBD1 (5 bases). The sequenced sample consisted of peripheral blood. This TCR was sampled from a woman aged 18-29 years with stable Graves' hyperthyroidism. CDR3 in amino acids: CASSLGGGMAFF. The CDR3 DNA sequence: TGTGCCAGCAGTTTAGGGGGGGGAATGGCTTTCTTT.